Listed below are T cell receptor beta chains from one sample, sequenced in a study of identical twins. One entry per CDR3 protein results from TCRdb running MiXCR on the 5' RACE reads. The table includes about 720,000 distinct CDR3 sequences, about 20% detected once. These sequences were also reported in another study, on T cells expressing NK-cell markers.

Source material: PBMCs. The receptors shown here come from a woman between 18 and 29 years old in good health. Each CDR3 is given with its conserved first and last residue. The order of the fields is CDR3 DNA, CDR3 protein, D gene, clone size, J gene, V gene. D genes are given only for firm matches. Size is stated for part of the rows, as once, few or many counts, or as a class when the clone is expanded.

DNA: TGTGCCAGCAGCCCTAGCCTTACAGGGATCTACGAGCAGTACTTC
CDR3: CASSPSLTGIYEQYF
D: .
size: .
J: TRBJ2-7
V: TRBV7-9

DNA: TGTGCCAGCAGAAGCAGCAGGGGGATGAATTCACCCCTCCACTTT
CDR3: CASRSSRGMNSPLHF
D: TRBD1
size: .
J: TRBJ1-6
V: TRBV28

DNA: TGCGCCAGCAGTGACGGGACGGGTAATTCACCCCTCCACTTT
CDR3: CASSDGTGNSPLHF
D: .
size: .
J: TRBJ1-6
V: TRBV10-2

DNA: TGTGCCAGCTCACCCCACCGGGACAGGGAGACCCAGTACTTC
CDR3: CASSPHRDRETQYF
D: TRBD1
size: few
J: TRBJ2-5
V: TRBV18

DNA: TGTGCCAGCAGTTACCCTAGCAGGGGGCGTCGTTGGGGGACTGAAGCTTTCTTT
CDR3: CASSYPSRGRRWGTEAFF
D: TRBD1
size: .
J: TRBJ1-1
V: TRBV6-5

DNA: TGTGCCAGCAGCTTACTAGGACTAGCGGGGTACTACAATGAGCAGTTCTTC
CDR3: CASSLLGLAGYYNEQFF
D: TRBD2
size: few
J: TRBJ2-1
V: TRBV7-2

DNA: TGTGCCGGTCAGGAATGGAATGAGCAGTTCTTC
CDR3: CAGQEWNEQFF
D: .
size: few
J: TRBJ2-1
V: TRBV2

DNA: TGTGCCAGCAGTTTAGCTCTTCCGGGCGACGAGCAGTACTTC
CDR3: CASSLALPGDEQYF
D: .
size: .
J: TRBJ2-7
V: TRBV12-3/TRBV12-4

DNA: TGCAGTGCTTCCGTTAGCCTTTACTACGAGCAGTACTTC
CDR3: CSASVSLYYEQYF
D: .
size: .
J: TRBJ2-7
V: TRBV20-1

DNA: TGTGCCAGCAGCTGGGGCTCAGATACGCAGTATTTT
CDR3: CASSWGSDTQYF
D: .
size: .
J: TRBJ2-3
V: TRBV5-6

DNA: TGTGCCGCTAGCAAGGCCCGAATCCTTAGATACAATGAGCAGTTCTTC
CDR3: CAASKARILRYNEQFF
D: .
size: .
J: TRBJ2-1
V: TRBV30

DNA: TGTGCCATCAGTGCAAGCGGGAGGGACCCCTACGAGCAGTACTTC
CDR3: CAISASGRDPYEQYF
D: TRBD2
size: .
J: TRBJ2-7
V: TRBV10-3

DNA: TGTGCCAGCAATAAGCAAGAGACCCAGTACTTC
CDR3: CASNKQETQYF
D: .
size: .
J: TRBJ2-5
V: TRBV5-5

DNA: TGCAGTGCTAGTAGCGGGGGGGCCCAAGATACGCAGTATTTT
CDR3: CSASSGGAQDTQYF
D: TRBD2
size: few
J: TRBJ2-3
V: TRBV20-1

DNA: TGTGCCAGCAGCGTTCGACAGGGGGAGAACACTGAAGCTTTCTTT
CDR3: CASSVRQGENTEAFF
D: TRBD1
size: .
J: TRBJ1-1
V: TRBV11-3

DNA: TGTGCCAGCAGTGGGACTAGCGGGGCAGATACGCAGTATTTT
CDR3: CASSGTSGADTQYF
D: TRBD2
size: many
J: TRBJ2-3
V: TRBV6-4

DNA: TGTGCCAGCAGCTTAGGATCCCTAGCCTTCAATGAGCAGTTCTTC
CDR3: CASSLGSLAFNEQFF
D: .
size: .
J: TRBJ2-1
V: TRBV7-2

DNA: TGTGCCATCGCTAGCACCGGGGAGCTGTTTTTT
CDR3: CAIASTGELFF
D: .
size: few
J: TRBJ2-2
V: TRBV10-3

DNA: TGTGCCAGCAGCTTTCTTCGTCCGAGACTAGCGTATGAGCAGTTCTTC
CDR3: CASSFLRPRLAYEQFF
D: TRBD2
size: .
J: TRBJ2-1
V: TRBV11-2

DNA: TGTGCCAGCAGCCTCAAAGCGGGGCCTCAAAACATTCAGTACTTC
CDR3: CASSLKAGPQNIQYF
D: TRBD2
size: .
J: TRBJ2-4
V: TRBV7-2

DNA: TGTGCCAGCAGCTTTCAGGACAGGGACCAAGAGACCCAGTACTTC
CDR3: CASSFQDRDQETQYF
D: TRBD1
size: .
J: TRBJ2-5
V: TRBV5-4

DNA: TGTGCCATTCCCCTTGGACCGGGACTAGCGGGCCGCGTTTCCTACGAGCAGTACTTC
CDR3: CAIPLGPGLAGRVSYEQYF
D: TRBD2
size: few
J: TRBJ2-7
V: TRBV11-1

DNA: TGCAGCGCCGAGACAGAAGGACAGGGGGGTTACGAGCAGTACTTC
CDR3: CSAETEGQGGYEQYF
D: TRBD1
size: few
J: TRBJ2-7
V: TRBV29-1

DNA: TGCGCCAGCAGCCCTACGGGACTCGAGGGGAATACGCAGTATTTT
CDR3: CASSPTGLEGNTQYF
D: .
size: few
J: TRBJ2-3
V: TRBV4-3

DNA: TGTGCCACCAGTGATCGGACAGCTAGCACAGATACGCAGTATTTT
CDR3: CATSDRTASTDTQYF
D: .
size: many
J: TRBJ2-3
V: TRBV24-1

DNA: TGTGCCAGCAGCCAAACAAACAGTAACACTGAAGCTTTCTTT
CDR3: CASSQTNSNTEAFF
D: .
size: .
J: TRBJ1-1
V: TRBV5-4

DNA: TGTGCCAGCAGGCCCCCAACGACCCAAGAGACCCAGTACTTC
CDR3: CASRPPTTQETQYF
D: .
size: few
J: TRBJ2-5
V: TRBV6-1

DNA: TGTGCCAGCAGTCCCTGGGACGGGAACTATGGCTACACCTTC
CDR3: CASSPWDGNYGYTF
D: .
size: few
J: TRBJ1-2
V: TRBV12-3/TRBV12-4

DNA: TGTGCCAGCAGTTCATACAGGGGATCCGGGCGTCAGCCCCAGCATTTT
CDR3: CASSSYRGSGRQPQHF
D: TRBD1
size: .
J: TRBJ1-5
V: TRBV12-3/TRBV12-4

DNA: TGCAGTGCTAGGTTCGCCTACAATGAGCAGTTCTTC
CDR3: CSARFAYNEQFF
D: .
size: .
J: TRBJ2-1
V: TRBV20-1

DNA: TGCGCCAGCAGCTTGGTAGTAGCGGAAAATTCCTACGAGCAGTACTTC
CDR3: CASSLVVAENSYEQYF
D: .
size: few
J: TRBJ2-7
V: TRBV5-1

DNA: TGCAGTGCTAGTCCAGCTCACGAGCAGTTCTTC
CDR3: CSASPAHEQFF
D: .
size: few
J: TRBJ2-1
V: TRBV20-1

DNA: TGTGCCAGCAGCTTAGTCCCGGGAAGACTCCAAGAGACCCAGTACTTC
CDR3: CASSLVPGRLQETQYF
D: .
size: .
J: TRBJ2-5
V: TRBV7-8

DNA: TGTGCCACCAGCAGATTAAAGAGTAGCGGGAGGGCAGGGAGTGAGCAGTTCTTC
CDR3: CATSRLKSSGRAGSEQFF
D: TRBD2
size: .
J: TRBJ2-1
V: TRBV15

DNA: TGTGCCAGCAGCGACTTTGGACAGTACAATGAGCAGTTCTTC
CDR3: CASSDFGQYNEQFF
D: .
size: few
J: TRBJ2-1
V: TRBV7-3

DNA: TGCAGTGCCCGGACAGGGGATTGGGCTGAAGCTTTCTTT
CDR3: CSARTGDWAEAFF
D: TRBD1
size: .
J: TRBJ1-1
V: TRBV20-1

DNA: TGTGCCAGCAAGCAGCGGGAGAGGGAGACCCAGTACTTC
CDR3: CASKQRERETQYF
D: TRBD2
size: many
J: TRBJ2-5
V: TRBV12-3/TRBV12-4

DNA: TGTGCCAGCAGCTTAGGTGTGGGGGATGGGGATGGCTACACCTTC
CDR3: CASSLGVGDGDGYTF
D: .
size: .
J: TRBJ1-2
V: TRBV7-6

DNA: TGTGCCAGCAGCCAAGATCAGGGCGCAGAGCAGTACTTC
CDR3: CASSQDQGAEQYF
D: .
size: few
J: TRBJ2-7
V: TRBV3-1

DNA: TGTGCCAGCAGCGCGGGACACTCGAACACCGGGGAGCTGTTTTTT
CDR3: CASSAGHSNTGELFF
D: .
size: .
J: TRBJ2-2
V: TRBV9

DNA: TGCGCCAGCAGAGAGGAAAACAGGAGCTACAATGAGCAGTTCTTC
CDR3: CASREENRSYNEQFF
D: .
size: few
J: TRBJ2-1
V: TRBV5-1

DNA: TGTGCCAGCAGCTTAGCCAGCGCGGAGACCCAGTACTTC
CDR3: CASSLASAETQYF
D: .
size: many
J: TRBJ2-5
V: TRBV7-2

DNA: TGTGCCAGCAGTGCAAATGGGATAATCTACGAGCAGTACTTC
CDR3: CASSANGIIYEQYF
D: .
size: .
J: TRBJ2-7
V: TRBV25-1

DNA: TGCAGCGTTGTAGGACAGGGCAGGACAGATACGCAGTATTTT
CDR3: CSVVGQGRTDTQYF
D: TRBD1
size: few
J: TRBJ2-3
V: TRBV29-1

DNA: TGTGCCAGCAGTTGGGGTTTTGAAAAACTGTTTTTT
CDR3: CASSWGFEKLFF
D: .
size: few
J: TRBJ1-4
V: TRBV12-3/TRBV12-4